This T cell receptor (beta chain) appears in the sequencing data of a study of blood T cell repertoires in COVID-19 (dated by TCRdb to 2020 to 2022). Looking at the study overall: Samples from collaborators originated in the United States, Italy and Spain and spanned both the acute and convalescent phases of COVID-19. The repertoires were released in a freely available public database meant as a resource for research on the immune response to SARS-CoV-2. Deeply sampled blood TCRbeta repertoires from subjects exposed to, actively infected with, or recovered from COVID-19 were included in the dataset. Where HLA class I and class II types were available, the types were taken from metadata supplied by the sample provider, not from assay-based typing. A de-identified subject ID, COVID-19 status, age in years and sex were almost always included in the sample metadata. The prospective study material was composed of cDNA or gDNA derived from T cells, B-cell-depleted T cells, or PBMCs. The samples were drawn from two sources: the first 160 participants of the ongoing ImmuneRACE study, and fewer than 1,500 subjects contributed by 6 global collaborators. What the research found in general, with its limitations: The quantity of clinical and demographic metadata differed by source and by participant and was supplied without curation.

In regard to this clone: The specificity of this receptor is unknown. No clone much larger than this one lies a single base away; base qualities are absent.

Each collaborating institution followed its own protocols to collect whole blood in K2EDTA tubes. For TCRbeta analysis, collaborators shipped samples as frozen whole blood, isolated PBMCs, or DNA extracted from either of those sample types. From the cysteine up to the phenylalanine, the CDR3 has a length of 12 residues. The retained sequence is limited to the CDR3, 36 bases, with the frame set at the first base. CDR1 is given as SQVTM and CDR2 as ANQGSEA, both from the germline V gene. Trimming costs V 5 bases and J 1 base, and their ends lie 8 bases apart. The immunoSEQ Assay, a bias-controlled multiplex PCR, was used to amplify TCRbeta CDR3 regions from genomic DNA. Per the source publication's procedure: Within the assay, amplification of reference gene primers was used to estimate how many nucleated cells each sample contained. To quantify the absolute abundance of each unique TCRbeta CDR3 rearrangement, sequence reads were collapsed and filtered. For each sample, productive Simpson clonality was calculated as the square root of Simpson's diversity index across productive rearrangements. TCRdb obtained this table from immuneACCESS and retained in-frame rearrangements with V and J assigned. These tables miss some clones; where compared with another copy, unresolved V genes account for less than half of the shortfall, and the remainder is unexplained. That table supplies the V and J calls and clone size; D and trimming were determined from the DNA. In all, the sample holds about 220,000 clones, and 65% to 90% of those were seen once. Roughly 5% of the sample belongs to the ten largest clones.

Specimen: peripheral blood. Here the chain combines TRBV29-1 and TRBJ1-1; no D segment can be confidently identified. The receptor was derived from a human donor in a cohort sampled during active COVID-19. The sequence in DNA is TGCAGCGTTCCTTGGGCGAACACTGAAGCTTTCTTT. Its protein product is CSVPWANTEAFF.